This passage covers 17 T cell receptor beta chains from one sample sequenced in a study of shared clonotypes between healthy human individuals. Measured with immunoSEQ multiplex PCR; TCRdb has only the in-frame clones, and not every one. Of around 2,000,000 clones detected, approximately 94% appear once; the ten largest clones hold 1.7%. The naive CD8 subset, CD45RO-negative cells positively selected for CCR7, excluded terminally differentiated effector memory CD45RA+ cells. The sample taken for sequencing was naive CD8+ T cells from PBMCs. These receptors were obtained from a man aged 18 to 35 in good health. Some clones in this sample may be carry-over from other donors' samples.

The chain employs TRBV28 and TRBJ2-5, with 9 nucleotides matching TRBD2. J was trimmed by 13 bases and V by 7 bases; bases with no gene match: 7. Germline loops: CDR1 MDHEN, CDR2 SYDVKM. This CDR3 is 11 amino acids long. The CDR3 spells CASKRGREGYF. The CDR3 nucleotides read TGTGCCAGCAAACGGGGGCGGGAGGGGTACTTC.

The CDR3 sequence is CASSPPSGTDYGYTF. DNA for the CDR3: TGTGCCAGCAGCCCACCTTCCGGGACCGACTATGGCTACACCTTC. V usage is TRBV5-8 and J usage is TRBJ1-2; possibly TRBD1 for D (5 bases). There are 15 residues in the CDR3. Germline-derived CDR1 and CDR2 are SGHTS and YDEGEE. Between the trimmed V and J ends, which lost 4 bases and 3 bases, there was a span of 16 bases.

The J gene is TRBJ1-2, the V gene TRBV29-1, with D perhaps matching TRBD1 (5 bases). Germline lookup yields CDR1 SQVTM and CDR2 ANQGSEA. The CDR3 sequence is 15 residues long. V dropped 1 base and J dropped 2 bases, with 14 bases sitting between them. Written as DNA, the CDR3 is TGCAGCGTTGAAGTGCGGGACCCGGCAAACTATGGCTACACCTTC. Amino acids: CSVEVRDPANYGYTF.

This rearrangement joins TRBV7-8 to TRBJ1-1; no clear D. This CDR3 spans 13 amino acids. V lost 5 bases and J 7 bases, leaving 14 bases between the germline ends. Germline values: CDR1 SGHVS, CDR2 FQNEAQ. The CDR3 coding sequence is TGTGCCAGCAGCACAAGCGAGGGAATTGAAGCTTTCTTT. Its translation: CASSTSEGIEAFF.

This chain uses TRBV25-1 with TRBJ1-1; D call uncertain. The CDR3 sequence is 13 residues long. Germline assignment: CDR1 MGHDK and CDR2 SYGVNS. V shed 6 bases and J shed 0 bases, with 8 bases lying between them. The CDR3 DNA follows: TGTGCCAGCAGGGAGTCTTTGAACACTGAAGCTTTCTTT. This codes for CASRESLNTEAFF.

V is TRBV27 and J is TRBJ2-1; D assignment may be TRBD1 or TRBD2 (5 bases each). The CDR3 runs 15 residues. Germline V gene lookup returns CDR1 MNHEY and CDR2 SMNVEV (reference sequence). Trimming took 6 bases from V and 1 from J, leaving 13 bases between them. CDR3 in DNA: TGTGCCAGCAGGCTGGACTGGGGGTCCTACAATGAGCAGTTCTTC. Translation: CASRLDWGSYNEQFF.

The chain recombines TRBV7-9 with TRBJ2-2; 11 bases fit TRBD2. CDR1 and CDR2 (germline): SEHNR, FQNEAQ (reference sequence). Trimming removed 5 bases from V and 1 base from J; junction bases left unmatched: 0. This CDR3 region has 15 residues. CDR3 DNA sequence: TGTGCCAGCAGCGGGACTAGCGGGAACACCGGGGAGCTGTTTTTT. It specifies CASSGTSGNTGELFF.

The J gene is TRBJ2-7, the V gene TRBV4-1; 12 positions agree with TRBD2. Germline values: CDR1 MGHRA, CDR2 YSYEKL. Unmatched junction bases numbered 7, after V lost 1 base and J lost 0 bases. The CDR3 is 18 amino acids. CDR3 in amino acids: CASSQVTLLAGGSYEQYF. Written as DNA, the CDR3 is TGCGCCAGCAGCCAAGTCACCCTACTAGCGGGGGGCTCCTACGAGCAGTACTTC.

The chain links TRBV28 to TRBJ2-7, with D unresolved. CDR1 and CDR2 from the germline V gene are MDHEN and SYDVKM. The CDR3 has 12 residues. V was trimmed by 2 bases and J by 7 bases, leaving 9 bases between them. CDR3 bases: TGTGCCAGCAGTTTACCCCTAGGAGAGCAGTACTTC. Encoded protein: CASSLPLGEQYF. The full variable domain, rest sourced from reference TRBV28 and TRBJ2-7, is DVKVTQSSRYLVKRTGEKVFLECVQDMDHENMFWYRQDPGLGLRLIYFSYDVKMKEKGDIPEGYSVSREKKERFSLILESASTNQTSMYLCASSLPLGEQYFGPGTRLTVT.

As for this clone: The sample has other DNA sequences that encode this CDR3 too. The CDR3 region is CASSLLLNTEAFF. The CDR3 region has the DNA TGTGCCAGCAGTTTATTACTGAACACTGAAGCTTTCTTT. This chain joins TRBV28 and TRBJ1-1; D is unresolved. Trimming stripped 1 base from V and 0 bases from J, with 3 bases between. The CDR3 runs to 13 residues. Germline V lookup: CDR1 MDHEN, CDR2 SYDVKM.

The chain recombines TRBV7-2 with TRBJ2-5; 9 bases line up with TRBD2. Germline V gene sequence: CDR1 SGHTA, CDR2 FQGNSA. V shed 3 bases, J shed 3 bases, and the junction held 11 bases outside the gene matches. This CDR3 region has 17 residues. CDR3: CASSLSLRLAEKETQYF. The CDR3 coding sequence is TGTGCCAGCAGCTTGTCACTGCGACTAGCGGAGAAAGAGACCCAGTACTTC. The full variable domain, completed using reference TRBV7-2 and TRBJ2-5, is GAGVSQSPSNKVTEKGKDVELRCDPISGHTALYWYRQSLGQGLEFLIYFQGNSAPDKSGLPSDRFSAERTGGSVSTLTIQRTQQEDSAVYLCASSLSLRLAEKETQYFGPGTRLLVL.

As regards this clone: The sample carries other DNA sequences with the same CDR3. The J gene is TRBJ1-1, the V gene TRBV9, with 7 bases lining up with TRBD1. The CDR3 contains 12 residues. The junction had 2 bases not matched to a gene; V was cut back by 3 bases and J by 6 bases. Germline V gene sequence: CDR1 SGDLS, CDR2 YYNGEE. CDR3 sequence (DNA): TGTGCCAGCAGCGCAGGGGGTTCTGAAGCTTTCTTT. It specifies CASSAGGSEAFF.

About this clone: Additional DNA sequences in this sample encode the identical CDR3. The V call is TRBV11-2, the J call TRBJ2-7; the D is unclear. The germline V and J ends were trimmed by 5 bases and 1 base, with 9 bases remaining between them. The CDR3 consists of 13 residues. CDR1 is SGHAT and CDR2 is FQNNGV in the germline V gene. The CDR3 nucleotides read TGTGCCAGCAGCCTCGCCGGGTCCTACGAGCAGTACTTC. The encoded protein is CASSLAGSYEQYF.

The CDR3 spells CASSEGQYSNQPQHF. CDR3 nucleotides: TGTGCCAGCAGCGAGGGACAGTATAGCAATCAGCCCCAGCATTTT. This chain uses TRBV28 with TRBJ1-5, with 7 positions matching TRBD1. Looked up from germline, CDR1 is MDHEN and CDR2 is SYDVKM. Unmatched junction bases numbered 5, after V lost 6 bases and J lost 0 bases. The CDR3 spans 15 residues.

The genes are TRBV7-9 and TRBJ2-7, with D unclear. The length of the CDR3 is 15 residues. Germline CDR1 reads SEHNR; CDR2 reads FQNEAQ (reference sequence). Trimming removed 4 bases at V and 0 bases at J, with 13 bases between. The CDR3 nucleotides read TGTGCCAGCAGCTCCCGTGCCGTTAGCTCCTACGAGCAGTACTTC. Amino acids: CASSSRAVSSYEQYF.

V is TRBV4-3 and J is TRBJ2-1, with TRBD2 identical over 9 bases. CDR1 and CDR2 (germline): LGHNA, YSLEER. This CDR3 has 20 amino acids. V lost 4 bases and J lost 0; bases outside the gene matches: 16. CDR3 sequence reads: CASSPSALAGKWYSYNEQFF. The CDR3 DNA is TGCGCCAGCAGCCCCTCTGCTCTAGCGGGAAAATGGTACTCCTACAATGAGCAGTTCTTC.

This chain connects TRBV28 to TRBJ2-4; possible D gene TRBD1, 6 bases. The germline V and J ends were trimmed by 5 bases and 6 bases, with 17 bases remaining between them. The CDR3 is 15 residues long. The V gene's germline CDR1 is MDHEN and CDR2 SYDVKM. The chain's CDR3 is CASSLVIRGGNIQYF. The CDR3, as DNA: TGTGCCAGCAGTCTCGTAATCAGGGGTGGAAACATTCAGTACTTC.